Presented here are 4 T cell receptor beta chains from one specimen sequenced in a study of T cell clonality in common variable immunodeficiency. The study's findings and limits: Common variable immunodeficiency TCR beta sequences reportedly had fewer deletions and N-nucleotide insertions.

Their antigens are not known. This table comes from immunoSEQ multiplex PCR, and its TCRdb copy is limited to in-frame clones, with some not included. The sample has more than 25,000 clones, none seen only once. Sequenced sample: peripheral blood mononuclear cells. Source of these receptors: a human donor with common variable immunodeficiency.

This clone was counted ten times or more. The DNA ends 3 residues before the CDR3 does, and the rest of the CDR3 is filled in from the germline J gene. The chain uses TRBV24-1 and TRBJ2-5, with 8 bases fitting TRBD1. CDR1 and CDR2 (germline): KGHDR, SFDVKD. The CDR3 is 16 amino acids. Trimming cost V 7 bases and J 7 bases; bases outside gene matches: 16. The CDR3 spells CATSSQGTGHSGTQYF. The CDR3 bases that were read are TGTGCCACCAGCTCCCAAGGGACAGGCCACTCCGGGACC.

Remarks on this clone: The missing CDR3 end, 3 residues past where the read stops, is filled in from the germline J gene. The chain links TRBV2 to TRBJ2-7; 9 bases agree with TRBD1. Germline V gene data show CDR1 as SNHLY and CDR2 as FYNNEI. V lost 5 bases, J lost 3 bases, and 5 bases stayed unmatched. The length of the CDR3 is 14 residues. CDR3: CASSPQTGGYEQYF. The sequenced CDR3 bases are TGTGCCAGCAGTCCTCAGACAGGGGGCTACGAG.

As regards this clone: From the germline J gene comes the end of the CDR3, since the read stops 3 residues before it. The chain couples TRBV30 to TRBJ2-1, with TRBD1 matching 9 bases. V was pared by 4 bases and J by 7 bases, with 14 bases of the junction left unmatched. Germline V gene sequence: CDR1 GTSNPN, CDR2 SVGIG (reference sequence). The CDR3 loop spans 16 amino acids. The CDR3 reads CAWNPRAGQGGNEQFF. The CDR3 DNA, read in part, is TGTGCCTGGAACCCCCGGGCGGGACAGGGAGGGAATGAG.

On this clone: Coverage ceases 3 residues before the CDR3 finishes, and the germline J gene fills in the end. The chain couples TRBV7-9 to TRBJ2-5, with D perhaps TRBD2 (6 bases). This CDR3 spans 15 amino acids. V lost 5 bases, J lost 1 base, and 14 bases lay in between. The germline V gene has CDR1 SEHNR and CDR2 FQNEAQ (reference sequence). The DNA read from the CDR3 is TGTGCCAGCAGCCAATTCGGGGGACGCCAAGAGACC. As protein: CASSQFGGRQET. Given in full, the CDR3 is CASSQFGGRQETQYF. Filled out from reference TRBV7-9 and TRBJ2-5, the complete variable domain reads DTGVSQNPRHKITKRGQNVTFRCDPISEHNRLYWYRQTLGQGPEFLTYFQNEAQLEKSRLLSDRFSAERPKGSFSTLEIQRTEQGDSAMYLCASSQFGGRQETQYFGPGTRLLVL.